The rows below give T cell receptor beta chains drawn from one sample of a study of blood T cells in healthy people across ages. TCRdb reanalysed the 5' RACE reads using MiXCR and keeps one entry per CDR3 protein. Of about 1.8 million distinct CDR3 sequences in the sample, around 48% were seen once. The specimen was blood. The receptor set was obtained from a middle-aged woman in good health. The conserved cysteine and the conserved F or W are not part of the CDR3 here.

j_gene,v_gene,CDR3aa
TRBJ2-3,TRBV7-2,ASSLGGLAGADTQY
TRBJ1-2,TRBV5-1,ASSPAGGPYGYT
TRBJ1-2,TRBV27,ASSWAKGYGYT
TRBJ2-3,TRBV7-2,ASSLPSGGFTDTQY
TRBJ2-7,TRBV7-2,ASVKQGALNEQY
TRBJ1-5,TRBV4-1,ASSQEGTGVGQPQH
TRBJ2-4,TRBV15,ATSRDAGVTKNIQY
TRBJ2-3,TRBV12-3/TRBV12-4,ASSLFSGGQNADTQY
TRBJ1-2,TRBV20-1,SATPWLDGYT
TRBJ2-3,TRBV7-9,ATTTSGGVDTQY
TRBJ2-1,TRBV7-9,ASSPGQDRDEQF
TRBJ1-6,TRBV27,ASSAVTGGNSPLH
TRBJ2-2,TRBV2,ASSEAKRNGELF
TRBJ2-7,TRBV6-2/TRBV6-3,ASRQGAEQY
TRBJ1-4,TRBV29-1,SVWAVTNEKLF
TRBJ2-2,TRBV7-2,ASSFYGELF
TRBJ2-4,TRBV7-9,ASSLDPALAKNIQY
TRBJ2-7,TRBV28,ASSPGTELGYEQY
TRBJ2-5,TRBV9,ASSDTGGPLETQY
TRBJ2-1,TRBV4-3,ASSPVSGWNEQF
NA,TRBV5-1,ASSYTGTGKGETQY
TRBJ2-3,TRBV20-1,SARDRNWRGGTDTQY
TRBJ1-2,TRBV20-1,SAYTGAQEGYT
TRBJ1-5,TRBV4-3,ASSQEVRGGNQPQH
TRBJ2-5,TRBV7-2,ASSSDSGAQY
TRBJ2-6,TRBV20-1,SASISNSGANVLT
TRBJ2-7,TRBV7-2,ASSPRLAGASSYEQY
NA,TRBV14,ASSPYWNYEQY
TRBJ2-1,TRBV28,ASTMGERPWNEQF
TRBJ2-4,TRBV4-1,ASFGPPENIQY
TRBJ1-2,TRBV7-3,ASSLRVGDGYT
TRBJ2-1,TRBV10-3,AISGPAGASDEQF
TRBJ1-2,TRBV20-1,SADESRGVGGVSKTNYGYT
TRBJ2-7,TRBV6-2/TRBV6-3,ASTSGGPGGYEQY